This T cell receptor (beta chain) was sequenced in a study of somatic mutations in cytotoxic T cells in rheumatoid arthritis. Study-level information: Blood samples of approximately 32 ml were drawn from patients (in EDTA) right after diagnosis and before any treatment. Several of the V beta antibody-stained T-cell populations were flow-sorted at nearly 100% purity; V beta1+ cells were among them and were sequenced for TCRB. Findings of the study overall: Clonality measured in CD8+ T cells did not differ significantly between rheumatoid arthritis patients and age-matched healthy controls.

Positive magnetic bead selection was used to isolate CD4+ and CD8+ cells; purity was checked by flow cytometry. Sequencing used immunoSEQ multiplex PCR; TCRdb keeps in-frame clones, though not all of them. Here the sample spans 10,000 to 12,000 clones, approximately 91% being singletons. As regards this clone: Its target is unknown.

This TCR was recovered from a woman between 18 and 30 years old with rheumatoid arthritis. The source material was CD4+ T cells sorted from blood.

CDR3 sequence (DNA): TGTGCCAGCAGACATGACAGGGGGCTTACAGATACGCAGTATTTT. Encoded protein: CASRHDRGLTDTQYF. This chain connects TRBV28 to TRBJ2-3; 10 positions agree with TRBD1. The ends lost 6 bases at V and 3 bases at J; junction bases unmatched: 6. The CDR3 length is 15 residues. Germline V lookup: CDR1 MDHEN, CDR2 SYDVKM.